This T cell receptor beta chain was sequenced during a study of regulatory T cells in long-lasting Graves disease. In the study overall: For under 3 months, newly diagnosed Graves' patients had been taking antithyroid drugs.

To make TCR beta libraries, researchers used iRepertoire HTBI primers and Arm-PCR of CDR3 regions. One entry per CDR3 protein, called by TCRdb with MiXCR from the multiplex PCR reads. The profile shows 400,000 to 500,000 distinct CDR3 sequences, approximately 15% of them singletons. Only a few counts were recorded for this clonotype. Time point meaning: newly diagnosed GD, antithyroid drugs for less than 3 months. With RNA extracted from PBMCs as input, the TCR library was made. From an endocrinology department in Xi'an, China, came the patients. These data also featured in a second study, about T cells in Graves' hyperthyroidism and ophthalmopathy.

The material sequenced was peripheral blood mononuclear cells (PBMCs), taken at new diagnosis, from a patient treated with antithyroid drugs. The sequence was obtained from a young woman with Graves disease.

The CDR3 region has the DNA TGTGCCAGCAGTGCCCTGACAGGAAGCTCCTACGAGCAGTACTTC. It yields the protein CASSALTGSSYEQYF. V usage is TRBV28 and J usage is TRBJ2-7; a weak D match, TRBD1 (6 bases). V shed 5 bases and J shed 0 bases, with 14 bases lying between them. The CDR3 totals 15 residues. Germline V lookup: CDR1 MDHEN, CDR2 SYDVKM. Together with reference TRBV28 and TRBJ2-7, the CDR3 gives the full variable domain: DVKVTQSSRYLVKRTGEKVFLECVQDMDHENMFWYRQDPGLGLRLIYFSYDVKMKEKGDIPEGYSVSREKKERFSLILESASTNQTSMYLCASSALTGSSYEQYFGPGTRLTVT.